Listed here are 3 T cell receptor beta chains from one sample, sequenced in a study of blood T cell repertoires in COVID-19. The assay was immunoSEQ multiplex PCR, and TCRdb's table has in-frame clones only and misses some. The data contain 110,000 to 150,000 clones, 80% to 90% of them singletons. Sample: peripheral blood. The receptors shown here come from a woman in her sixties with active COVID-19.

In nucleotides, the CDR3 is TGTGCCAGCAGCCAGACTAGCGGGAACCTCTACAATGAGCAGTTCTTC. It translates to CASSQTSGNLYNEQFF. V is TRBV9 and J is TRBJ2-1; TRBD2 aligns across 11 bases. The V segment lost 4 bases and the J segment 3 bases; nucleotides outside the gene matches: 6. Germline CDR1 and CDR2: SGDLS and YYNGEE. The CDR3 has 16 amino acids.

This chain uses TRBV4-3 with TRBJ2-7, with a possible D match to TRBD2 (5 bases). This CDR3 is built from 13 residues. V lost 4 bases, J lost 1 base, and 8 bases lay in between. CDR1 LGHNA and CDR2 YSLEER come from the germline V gene. The CDR3 sequence is CASSLQRSYEQYF. The CDR3 nucleotides read TGCGCCAGCAGCCTCCAGCGGTCCTACGAGCAGTACTTC.

The V and J genes are TRBV10-1 and TRBJ2-3; D gene ambiguous. Germline loops: CDR1 WNHNN, CDR2 SYGVQD (reference sequence). Deletions cut 5 bases from V and 7 bases from J, with 10 bases between. The CDR3 contains 12 residues. This CDR3 is CASSKSDYTQYF. The CDR3 DNA reads TGCGCCAGCAGTAAATCAGACTATACGCAGTATTTT.